One sample yielded the 27 T cell receptor beta chains listed below, sequenced in a study of shared clonotypes between healthy human individuals. Produced via immunoSEQ multiplex PCR; TCRdb's table is partial and in-frame only. The sample has about 820,000 clones, about 91% seen once. CD45RO-negative cells were positively selected for CCR7, leaving out terminally differentiated effector memory CD45RA+ cells. The sequenced sample consisted of naive CD8+ T cells sorted from blood. These receptors all come from a man aged 25 to 45 in good health.

The gene calls are TRBV28 and TRBJ2-3, with D maybe TRBD2 (6 bases). Trimming took off 2 bases at V and 6 bases at J, with 9 bases between the two ends. The germline gives CDR1 MDHEN, CDR2 SYDVKM. The CDR3 length is 13 residues. CDR3 sequence (DNA): TGTGCCAGCAGTTTACTAGCGTCGGATACGCAGTATTTT. This gives the protein CASSLLASDTQYF.

This chain joins TRBV19 and TRBJ1-5; D uncertain. The CDR3 has 15 amino acids. CDR1 and CDR2 (germline): LNHDA, SQIVND (reference sequence). Trimming removed 4 bases from V and 3 bases from J, with 13 bases in between. CDR3 amino acids: CASSNIVRDNQPQHF. The CDR3 DNA sequence: TGTGCCAGTAGTAATATCGTCAGAGACAATCAGCCCCAGCATTTT.

In this sample, this clone turned up a few times. The rearrangement joins TRBV4-1 to TRBJ2-1; 9 bases map to TRBD2. Germline CDR1 MGHRA, CDR2 YSYEKL. The CDR3 totals 15 residues. Trimming at V came to 5 bases and at J to 6 bases, leaving 8 bases not matched to a gene. The CDR3 sequence is CASSGTGTSINEQFF. The CDR3 nucleotides are TGCGCCAGCAGCGGGACCGGGACTAGCATCAATGAGCAGTTCTTC.

The V gene is TRBV29-1, the J gene TRBJ1-4; D gene uncertain. V was clipped by 1 base and J by 1 base, with 7 bases between them. CDR3 length: 14 residues. Germline CDR1 reads SQVTM; CDR2 reads ANQGSEA. The CDR3 nucleotides read TGCAGCGTTGAAGGTCTGGGAACTAATGAAAAACTGTTTTTT. Its protein is CSVEGLGTNEKLFF.

This chain links TRBV7-3 with TRBJ2-1; D ambiguous. The germline V and J ends were trimmed by 0 bases and 0 bases, with 12 bases remaining between them. Germline V gives CDR1 SGHTA, CDR2 FQGTGA. The length of the CDR3 is 17 residues. Here the CDR3 DNA reads TGTGCCAGCAGCTTAACGTTGGGTGGGTCCTCCTACAATGAGCAGTTCTTC. It is translated as CASSLTLGGSSYNEQFF.

The sample holds a few counts of this clone. CDR3 in DNA: TGTGCCAGCAGTTACCCTAGCGGTACTTCCTACGAGCAGTACTTC. It yields the protein CASSYPSGTSYEQYF. The chain is built from TRBV28 and TRBJ2-7; 7 nucleotides align to TRBD2. Germline CDR1 reads MDHEN; CDR2 reads SYDVKM. Losses at the gene ends were 4 bases for V and 1 base for J; bases not matched to a gene: 7. CDR3 length: 15 amino acids.

This clone was observed a few times. The rearrangement uses TRBV6-1 and TRBJ1-2; maybe TRBD1 (6 bases). The CDR3 sequence is 16 residues long. The germline CDR1 and CDR2 sequences are MNHNS and SASEGT. Trimming left V 2 bases short and J 6 bases short, with 19 bases between. Written as DNA, the CDR3 is TGTGCCAGCAGTGAACCTATGGACAGACTCCTTGATGGCTACACCTTC. Its translation: CASSEPMDRLLDGYTF.

This clone was detected only once. The V gene is TRBV28, the J gene TRBJ2-7, with 8 bases lining up with TRBD2. With V trimmed by 1 base and J by 5 bases, 10 bases remained unmatched. The CDR3 sequence is 16 residues long. Germline V CDR1 and CDR2: MDHEN, SYDVKM. In nucleotides, the CDR3 is TGTGCCAGCAGTTTATACGGGACTAGTTCGGCCCACGAGCAGTACTTC. Its translation is CASSLYGTSSAHEQYF. Full variable domain (rest looked up from reference TRBV28 and TRBJ2-7): DVKVTQSSRYLVKRTGEKVFLECVQDMDHENMFWYRQDPGLGLRLIYFSYDVKMKEKGDIPEGYSVSREKKERFSLILESASTNQTSMYLCASSLYGTSSAHEQYFGPGTRLTVT.

The chain joins TRBV27 to TRBJ2-3; a weak D match, TRBD1 (5 bases). V gave up 0 bases and J gave up 11 bases, with 18 bases separating them. CDR1 MNHEY and CDR2 SMNVEV come from the germline V gene (reference sequence). The CDR3 consists of 15 residues. For the CDR3, the DNA is TGTGCCAGCAGTTTATCAAGTGGGGCCCTATTGGGGCAGTATTTT. This encodes CASSLSSGALLGQYF.

The chain has TRBV29-1 and TRBJ2-7; TRBD2 matches 11 bases. CDR3 size: 16 residues. Germline V gene data show CDR1 as SQVTM and CDR2 as ANQGSEA. V shed 0 bases and J 4 bases; nucleotides not matched to a gene: 8. The CDR3 here is CSVEEYSGRAIYEQYF. As DNA, the CDR3 is TGCAGCGTTGAAGAATATAGCGGGAGGGCGATTTACGAGCAGTACTTC.

This rearrangement joins TRBV7-6 to TRBJ2-1, with TRBD1 identical over 7 bases. The J segment lost 9 bases and the V segment lost 5 bases, leaving 10 bases of the junction unmatched. This CDR3 comprises 14 residues. Germline-derived CDR1 and CDR2 are SGHVS and FNYEAQ. CDR3 DNA: TGTGCCAGCAGCGCCTCATCAGGGGGTGGTGAGCAGTTCTTC. This codes for CASSASSGGGEQFF.

The J gene is TRBJ2-3, the V gene TRBV19; no reliable D call. Trimming took 8 bases from V and 2 from J, leaving 8 bases between them. The CDR3 length is 12 residues. Germline V CDR1 and CDR2: LNHDA, SQIVND (reference sequence). The CDR3 DNA sequence: TGTGCCAGTGTGGACCACACAGATACGCAGTATTTT. Translation: CASVDHTDTQYF.

V usage is TRBV10-3 and J usage is TRBJ1-1; TRBD1 is a possible D gene (5 bases). This CDR3 has 14 amino acids. Germline V gene sequence: CDR1 ENHRY, CDR2 SYGVKD. Trimming cost V 8 bases and J 0 bases, with 13 bases left between them. The DNA of the CDR3 is TGTGCCATCTGGCCCGGGACGGTGAACACTGAAGCTTTCTTT. As protein: CAIWPGTVNTEAFF.

The chain is built from TRBV5-1 and TRBJ2-5; a weak D match, TRBD1 (6 bases). V lost 4 bases and J lost 3, with 16 bases in between. The CDR3 loop spans 15 amino acids. Per the germline V gene, CDR1 is SGHRS and CDR2 is YFSETQ. As DNA, the CDR3 is TGCGCCAGCAGCGAACCGACAGGAAACGAAGAGACCCAGTACTTC. Protein: CASSEPTGNEETQYF.

The V and J genes are TRBV6-6 and TRBJ2-1; D is possibly TRBD2 (5 bases). CDR1 and CDR2 from the germline V gene are MNHNY and SVGAGI (reference sequence). CDR3 size: 13 residues. Trimming cost V 7 bases and J 7 bases, with 14 bases left between them. CDR3 residues: CASKGETENEQFF. The CDR3 DNA reads as TGTGCCAGCAAGGGAGAGACCGAAAATGAGCAGTTCTTC.

This clone was seen a single time. This chain uses TRBV7-6 with TRBJ2-7, with 9 bases lining up with TRBD2. V lost 1 base and J lost 7; bases outside the gene matches: 14. Germline assignment: CDR1 SGHVS and CDR2 FNYEAQ. This CDR3 comprises 17 residues. The CDR3: CASSLEGGLAGRGEQYF. The DNA of the CDR3 is TGTGCCAGCAGCTTAGAGGGGGGTCTAGCGGGACGAGGGGAGCAGTACTTC.

The chain is built from TRBV28 and TRBJ2-3; tentatively, D is TRBD1 or TRBD2 (6 bases each). There are 14 residues in the CDR3. V was cut by 4 bases and J by 1 base, with 9 bases left in between. Germline CDR1 is MDHEN and CDR2 is SYDVKM. Here the CDR3 reads CASSSGEGTDTQYF. CDR3 nucleotide sequence: TGTGCCAGCAGTTCAGGGGAGGGCACAGATACGCAGTATTTT.

This chain joins TRBV15 and TRBJ2-3; no clear D gene. V was pared by 3 bases and J by 0 bases, with 7 bases between. Germline CDR1 LNHNV, CDR2 YYDKDF (reference sequence). The length of the CDR3 is 14 residues. The CDR3 loop is CATSRPGSTDTQYF. The CDR3 DNA reads as TGTGCCACCAGCAGGCCAGGAAGCACAGATACGCAGTATTTT.

The V gene is TRBV28, the J gene TRBJ2-5, with 8 bases fitting TRBD1. The V gene's germline CDR1 is MDHEN and CDR2 SYDVKM. The ends lost 5 bases at V and 5 bases at J; junction bases unmatched: 13. The CDR3 totals 16 residues. Here the CDR3 reads CASSLSWTGLRETQYF. CDR3 coding DNA: TGTGCCAGCAGTCTGAGCTGGACAGGGTTGAGGGAGACCCAGTACTTC. Complete variable domain (other parts from reference TRBV28 and TRBJ2-5): DVKVTQSSRYLVKRTGEKVFLECVQDMDHENMFWYRQDPGLGLRLIYFSYDVKMKEKGDIPEGYSVSREKKERFSLILESASTNQTSMYLCASSLSWTGLRETQYFGPGTRLLVL.

V is TRBV2 and J is TRBJ2-1, with 11 nucleotides matching TRBD1. Germline V gives CDR1 SNHLY, CDR2 FYNNEI. The CDR3 loop spans 14 amino acids. Germline trimming cut 8 bases from V and 8 bases from J; bases unmatched to any gene: 8. The CDR3 loop is CASSPGQGVYEQFF. The CDR3 region has the DNA TGTGCCAGCTCCCCGGGACAGGGGGTCTATGAGCAGTTCTTC.

V gene TRBV20-1 combines with J gene TRBJ1-4; TRBD1 aligns across 7 bases. The germline V gene has CDR1 DFQATT and CDR2 SNEGSKA (reference sequence). The trim removed 6 bases at V and 8 bases at J, leaving 3 bases unmatched. The CDR3 spans 11 residues. The CDR3 DNA reads as TGCAGTGCAACAGGGGACGAAAAACTGTTTTTT. This encodes CSATGDEKLFF.

The rearrangement links TRBV5-6 to TRBJ2-7; D tentatively fits TRBD1 or TRBD2 (6 bases each). The CDR3 is 14 amino acids. Trimming removed 3 bases at V and 4 bases at J, with 14 bases between. CDR1 SGHDT and CDR2 YYEEEE come from the germline V gene. In nucleotides, the CDR3 is TGTGCCAGCAGCTACGGGGGCGCCCCTTACGAGCAGTACTTC. Translated, it gives CASSYGGAPYEQYF. The full variable domain, its missing parts supplied by reference TRBV5-6 and TRBJ2-7, is DAGVTQSPTHLIKTRGQQVTLRCSPKSGHDTVSWYQQALGQGPQFIFQYYEEEERQRGNFPDRFSGHQFPNYSSELNVNALLLGDSALYLCASSYGGAPYEQYFGPGTRLTVT.

As regards this clone: With a much larger clone just one base away, this may be a read error. J is TRBJ2-3 and V is TRBV28; 11 nucleotides line up with TRBD2. Trimming took 3 bases from V and 2 from J; bases not matched to a gene: 1. Germline V gene sequence: CDR1 MDHEN, CDR2 SYDVKM. This CDR3 comprises 15 residues. The CDR3 nucleotides are TGTGCCAGCAGTTTGACTAGCGGGATCACAGATACGCAGTATTTT. Amino acids: CASSLTSGITDTQYF.

The genes are TRBV7-6 and TRBJ1-1; D not resolved. This CDR3 spans 13 amino acids. Trimming removed 6 bases from V and 3 bases from J, with 11 bases in between. CDR1 is SGHVS, CDR2 FNYEAQ, per germline. The CDR3 spells CASRQVEYTEAFF. The CDR3 bases are TGTGCCAGCAGGCAGGTGGAATACACTGAAGCTTTCTTT. Full variable domain (missing parts from reference TRBV7-6 and TRBJ1-1): GAGVSQSPRYKVTKRGQDVALRCDPISGHVSLYWYRQALGQGPEFLTYFNYEAQQDKSGLPNDRFSAERPEGSISTLTIQRTEQRDSAMYRCASRQVEYTEAFFGQGTRLTVV.

The chain uses TRBV29-1 and TRBJ2-7; 11 nucleotides agree with TRBD2. CDR1 and CDR2 from the germline V gene are SQVTM and ANQGSEA. With 6 bases clipped from V and 5 bases from J, the junction kept 3 bases outside the gene matches. The CDR3 has 12 residues. The chain's CDR3 is CSVGLAENEQYF. In nucleotides, the CDR3 is TGCAGCGTGGGACTAGCGGAAAACGAGCAGTACTTC.

The chain is built from TRBV7-9 and TRBJ2-7, with a tentative D call TRBD1 (6 bases). Trimming shortened V by 4 bases and J by 0 bases, and 10 bases separated the two germline ends. The CDR3 runs 14 residues. Per germline, CDR1 SEHNR and CDR2 FQNEAQ (reference sequence). Written as DNA, the CDR3 is TGTGCCAGCAGCTCTCCGGGACACTCCTACGAGCAGTACTTC. The encoded protein is CASSSPGHSYEQYF.

J is TRBJ2-7 and V is TRBV30; D tentatively fits TRBD1 or TRBD2 (5 bases each). The ends were cut back, 2 bases at V and 1 base at J, with 27 bases in the middle. The CDR3 sequence is 19 residues long. Germline CDR1 is GTSNPN and CDR2 is SVGIG (reference sequence). This CDR3 is CAWSPRLPSQGVPSYEQYF. In DNA form, the CDR3 reads TGTGCCTGGAGTCCCCGGTTACCTAGCCAGGGAGTCCCTTCCTACGAGCAGTACTTC. The full variable domain, completed using reference TRBV30 and TRBJ2-7, is SQTIHQWPATLVQPVGSPLSLECTVEGTSNPNLYWYRQAAGRGLQLLFYSVGIGQISSEVPQNLSASRPQDRQFILSSKKLLLSDSGFYLCAWSPRLPSQGVPSYEQYFGPGTRLTVT.